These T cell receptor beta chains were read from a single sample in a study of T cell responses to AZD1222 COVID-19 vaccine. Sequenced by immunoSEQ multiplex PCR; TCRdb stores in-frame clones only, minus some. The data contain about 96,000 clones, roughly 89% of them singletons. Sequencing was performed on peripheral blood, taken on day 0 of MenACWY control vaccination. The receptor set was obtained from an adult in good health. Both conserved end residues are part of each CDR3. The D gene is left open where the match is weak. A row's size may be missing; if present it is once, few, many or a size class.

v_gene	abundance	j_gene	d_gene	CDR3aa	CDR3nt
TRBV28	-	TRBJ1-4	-	CASSSGQGEKLFF	TGTGCCAGCAGTTCGGGACAAGGTGAAAAACTGTTTTTT
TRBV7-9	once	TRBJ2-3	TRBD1	CASSPDRLASTDTQYF	TGTGCCAGCAGCCCGGACAGGCTTGCTAGCACAGATACGCAGTATTTT
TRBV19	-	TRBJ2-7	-	CASSPPGYYEQYF	TGTGCCAGTAGTCCCCCAGGCTATTACGAGCAGTACTTC
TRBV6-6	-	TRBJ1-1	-	CASSLRGMNTEAFF	TGTGCCAGCAGTCTAAGGGGCATGAACACTGAAGCTTTCTTT
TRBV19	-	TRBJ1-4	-	CASSLRSAGHSTDEKLFF	TGTGCCAGTAGTCTCCGGTCCGCGGGACACAGTACCGATGAAAAACTGTTTTTT
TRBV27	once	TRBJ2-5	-	CASSSPGRQETQYF	TGTGCCAGCAGTTCCCCGGGGAGGCAAGAGACCCAGTACTTC
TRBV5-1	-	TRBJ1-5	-	CASSEGTINQPQHF	TGCGCCAGCAGCGAAGGGACAATCAATCAGCCCCAGCATTTT
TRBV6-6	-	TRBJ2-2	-	CASSPGVGDTGELFF	TGTGCCAGCAGTCCAGGGGTTGGGGACACCGGGGAGCTGTTTTTT
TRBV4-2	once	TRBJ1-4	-	CASSSRQATNEKLFF	TGTGCCAGCAGCTCACGACAGGCAACTAATGAAAAACTGTTTTTT
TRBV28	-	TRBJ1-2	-	CASSLSSAPYGYTF	TGTGCCAGCAGTTTATCATCAGCACCTTATGGCTACACCTTC
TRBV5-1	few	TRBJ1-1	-	CASNAQGGNTEAFF	TGCGCCAGCAACGCACAGGGAGGGAACACTGAAGCTTTCTTT
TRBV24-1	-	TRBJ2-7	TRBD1	CATSDTGTGNEQYF	TGTGCCACCAGTGACACCGGGACAGGGAACGAGCAGTACTTC
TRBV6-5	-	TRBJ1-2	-	CASTTYPPRVYGYTF	TGTGCCAGCACTACCTACCCCCCGAGGGTCTATGGCTACACCTTC
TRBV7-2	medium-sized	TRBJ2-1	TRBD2	CASSLVASGSYNEQFF	TGTGCCAGCAGCTTAGTGGCCAGCGGGAGCTACAATGAGCAGTTCTTC
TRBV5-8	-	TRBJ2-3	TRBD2	CASSFSSGITDTQYF	TGTGCCAGCAGCTTCTCAAGCGGGATCACAGATACGCAGTATTTT
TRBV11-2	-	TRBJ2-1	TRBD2	CASRTSVYNEQFF	TGTGCCAGCAGGACTAGCGTTTACAATGAGCAGTTCTTC
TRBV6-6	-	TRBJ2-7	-	CASSKQGEGYEQYF	TGTGCCAGCAGTAAACAGGGTGAGGGCTACGAGCAGTACTTC
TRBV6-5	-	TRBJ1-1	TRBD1	CASSRDRGSTEAFF	TGTGCCAGCAGTAGGGACAGGGGAAGCACTGAAGCTTTCTTT
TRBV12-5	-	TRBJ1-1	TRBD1	CASGLVGQGGGEAFF	TGTGCTAGTGGTTTGGTAGGGCAGGGGGGAGGTGAAGCTTTCTTT
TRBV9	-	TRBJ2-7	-	CASSVAAEYYEQYF	TGTGCCAGCAGCGTAGCAGCGGAATACTACGAGCAGTACTTC
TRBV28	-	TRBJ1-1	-	CASSLRRQMNTEAFF	TGTGCCAGCAGTTTACGGAGACAGATGAACACTGAAGCTTTCTTT
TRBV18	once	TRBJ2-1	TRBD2	CASSPRPSGRGYNEQFF	TGTGCCAGCTCACCACGCCCTAGCGGGAGGGGCTACAATGAGCAGTTCTTC
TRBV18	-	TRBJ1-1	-	CASSPGQEGWTEAFF	TGTGCCAGCTCACCAGGGCAGGAGGGGTGGACTGAAGCTTTCTTT
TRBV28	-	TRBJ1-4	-	CASSLLTVNEKLFF	TGTGCCAGCAGTTTATTGACAGTTAATGAAAAACTGTTTTTT
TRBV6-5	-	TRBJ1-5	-	CASSYGETQHF	TGTGCCAGCAGTTACGGGGAGACCCAGCATTTT
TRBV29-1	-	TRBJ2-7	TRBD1	CSVTGGMVYEQYF	TGCAGCGTCACAGGGGGCATGGTCTACGAGCAGTACTTC
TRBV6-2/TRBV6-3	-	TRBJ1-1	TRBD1	CASSYDRAISGNTEAFF	TGTGCCAGCAGTTACGACAGGGCAATATCGGGGAACACTGAAGCTTTCTTT
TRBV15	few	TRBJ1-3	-	CATSRDGNTIYF	TGTGCCACCAGCAGAGATGGAAACACCATATATTTT
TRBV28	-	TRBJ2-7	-	CASSFSWTEYEQYF	TGTGCCAGCAGTTTCTCCTGGACAGAATACGAGCAGTACTTC
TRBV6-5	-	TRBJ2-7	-	CASSYLHEQYF	TGTGCCAGCAGTTACCTCCACGAGCAGTACTTC
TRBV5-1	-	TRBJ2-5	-	CASSAQGETQYF	TGCGCCAGCAGCGCGCAAGGGGAGACCCAGTACTTC
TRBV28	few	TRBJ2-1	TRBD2	CASSLQGTSGENEQFF	TGTGCCAGCAGTTTACAAGGGACTAGCGGGGAAAATGAGCAGTTCTTC
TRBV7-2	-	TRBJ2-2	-	CASRGWGSLVAGELFF	TGTGCCAGCAGAGGCTGGGGCTCCCTCGTGGCCGGGGAGCTGTTTTTT
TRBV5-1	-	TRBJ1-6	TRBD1	CASSLGQGDSSNSPLHF	TGCGCCAGCAGCCTGGGACAGGGGGATAGTAGTAATTCACCCCTCCACTTT
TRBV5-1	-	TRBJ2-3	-	CASSLAVPSTDTQYF	TGCGCCAGCAGCTTGGCCGTCCCCAGCACAGATACGCAGTATTTT
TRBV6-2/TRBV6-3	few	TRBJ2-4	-	CASSYSRTPQNIQYF	TGTGCCAGCAGTTACTCGAGGACACCTCAAAACATTCAGTACTTC
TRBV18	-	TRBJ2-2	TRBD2	CASSPPSGLAGGHTGELFF	TGTGCCAGCTCACCACCTTCAGGACTAGCGGGGGGACACACCGGGGAGCTGTTTTTT
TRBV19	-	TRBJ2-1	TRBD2	CASSPRGLLAGEDNEQFF	TGTGCCAGTAGTCCACGAGGTTTGTTAGCGGGAGAAGACAATGAGCAGTTCTTC
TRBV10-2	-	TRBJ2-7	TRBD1	CASSQGARGQYF	TGCGCCAGCAGTCAGGGGGCGAGAGGGCAGTACTTC
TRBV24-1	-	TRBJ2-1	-	CATSGGYNEQFF	TGTGCCACCAGCGGGGGATACAATGAGCAGTTCTTC
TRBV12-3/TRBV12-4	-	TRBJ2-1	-	CASSLYEGNEQFF	TGTGCCAGCAGTTTATACGAGGGCAATGAGCAGTTCTTC
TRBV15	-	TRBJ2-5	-	CATSRTTQETQYF	TGTGCCACCAGCCGGACTACCCAAGAGACCCAGTACTTC
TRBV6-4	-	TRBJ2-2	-	CASSPDGSTGELFF	TGTGCCAGCAGTCCGGACGGGTCCACCGGGGAGCTGTTTTTT
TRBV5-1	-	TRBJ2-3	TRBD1	CASSWDRTDTQYF	TGCGCCAGCAGCTGGGACAGGACAGATACGCAGTATTTT
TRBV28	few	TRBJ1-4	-	CASSFRAQGWDEKLFF	TGTGCCAGCAGTTTTAGGGCACAGGGATGGGATGAAAAACTGTTTTTT
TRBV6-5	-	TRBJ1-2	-	CASSRDTPYGYTF	TGTGCCAGCAGCCGGGACACACCCTATGGCTACACCTTC
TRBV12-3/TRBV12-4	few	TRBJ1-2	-	CASSLDSRVGYTF	TGTGCCAGCAGTCTCGACAGCCGGGTTGGCTACACCTTC
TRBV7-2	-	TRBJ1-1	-	CASSFVVNTEAFF	TGTGCCAGCAGCTTTGTTGTGAACACTGAAGCTTTCTTT
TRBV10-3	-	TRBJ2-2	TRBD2	CAIMPGLAGSNTGELFF	TGTGCCATCATGCCCGGACTAGCGGGGTCGAACACCGGGGAGCTGTTTTTT
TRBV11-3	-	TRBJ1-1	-	CASSLGGLNTEAFF	TGTGCCAGCAGCTTAGGTGGCTTAAACACTGAAGCTTTCTTT
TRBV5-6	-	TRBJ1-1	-	CASSFSGDTEAFF	TGTGCCAGCAGCTTCTCAGGGGATACTGAAGCTTTCTTT
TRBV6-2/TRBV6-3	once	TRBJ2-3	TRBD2	CASSPPTSGGYTDTQYF	TGTGCCAGCAGCCCTCCTACTAGCGGGGGCTACACAGATACGCAGTATTTT
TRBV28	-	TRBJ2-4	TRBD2	CASSPPGVSGSADTKNIQYF	TGTGCCAGCAGTCCCCCGGGTGTTAGCGGGAGTGCGGATACCAAAAACATTCAGTACTTC
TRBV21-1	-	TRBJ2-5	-	CASSTQGHQETQYF	TGTGCCAGCAGCACGCAGGGCCACCAAGAGACCCAGTACTTC
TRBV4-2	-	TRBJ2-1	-	CASSQVLNSNEQFF	TGTGCCAGCAGCCAAGTCCTTAACTCCAATGAGCAGTTCTTC